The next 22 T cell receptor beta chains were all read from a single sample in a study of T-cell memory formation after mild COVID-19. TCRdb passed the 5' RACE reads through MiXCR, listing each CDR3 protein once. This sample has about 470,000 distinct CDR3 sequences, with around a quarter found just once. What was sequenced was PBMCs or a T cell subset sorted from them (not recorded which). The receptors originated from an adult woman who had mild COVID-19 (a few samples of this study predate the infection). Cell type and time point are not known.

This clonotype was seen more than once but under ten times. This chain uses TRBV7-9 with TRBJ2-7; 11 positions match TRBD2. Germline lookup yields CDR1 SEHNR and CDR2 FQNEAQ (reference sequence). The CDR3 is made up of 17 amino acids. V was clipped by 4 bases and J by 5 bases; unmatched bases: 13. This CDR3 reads CASSSPDSGRATHEQYF. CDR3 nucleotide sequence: TGTGCCAGCAGCTCACCCGATAGCGGGAGGGCAACCCACGAGCAGTACTTC.

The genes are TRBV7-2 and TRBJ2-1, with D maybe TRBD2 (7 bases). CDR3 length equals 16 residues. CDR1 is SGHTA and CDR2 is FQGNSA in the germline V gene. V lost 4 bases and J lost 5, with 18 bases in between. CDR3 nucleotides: TGTGCCAGCAGCTCCCGTTTGGGGAGGGGGGACAATGAGCAGTTCTTC. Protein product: CASSSRLGRGDNEQFF. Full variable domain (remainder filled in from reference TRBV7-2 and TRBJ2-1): GAGVSQSPSNKVTEKGKDVELRCDPISGHTALYWYRQSLGQGLEFLIYFQGNSAPDKSGLPSDRFSAERTGGSVSTLTIQRTQQEDSAVYLCASSSRLGRGDNEQFFGPGTRLTVL.

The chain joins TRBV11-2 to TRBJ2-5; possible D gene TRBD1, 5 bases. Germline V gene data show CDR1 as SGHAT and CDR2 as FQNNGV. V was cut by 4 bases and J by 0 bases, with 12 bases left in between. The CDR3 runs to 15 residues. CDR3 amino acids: CASSSWTLYQETQYF. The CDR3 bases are TGTGCCAGCAGCTCCTGGACACTGTACCAAGAGACCCAGTACTTC.

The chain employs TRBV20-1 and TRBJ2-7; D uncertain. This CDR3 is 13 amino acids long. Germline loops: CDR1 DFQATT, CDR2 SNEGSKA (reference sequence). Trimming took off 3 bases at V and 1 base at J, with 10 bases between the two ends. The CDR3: CSARSWESYEQYF. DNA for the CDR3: TGCAGTGCTAGGTCATGGGAATCCTACGAGCAGTACTTC.

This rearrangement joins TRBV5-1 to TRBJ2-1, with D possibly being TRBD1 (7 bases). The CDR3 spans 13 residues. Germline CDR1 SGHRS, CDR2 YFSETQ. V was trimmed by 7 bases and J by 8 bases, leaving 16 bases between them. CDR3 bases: TGCGCCAGCGCGGGGACAGTACGCTATGAGCAGTTCTTC. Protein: CASAGTVRYEQFF.

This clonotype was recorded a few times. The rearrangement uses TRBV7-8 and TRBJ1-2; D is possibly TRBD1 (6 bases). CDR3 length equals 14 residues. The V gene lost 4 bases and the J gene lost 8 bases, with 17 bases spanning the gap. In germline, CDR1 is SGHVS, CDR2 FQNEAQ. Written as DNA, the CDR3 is TGTGCCAGCAGCTCCCCTGGGACATCTGGCGGCTACACCTTC. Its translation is CASSSPGTSGGYTF.

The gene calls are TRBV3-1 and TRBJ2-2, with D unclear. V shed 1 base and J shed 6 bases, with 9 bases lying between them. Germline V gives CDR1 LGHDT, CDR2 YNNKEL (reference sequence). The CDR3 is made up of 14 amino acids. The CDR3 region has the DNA TGTGCCAGCAGCCAAGGGGATCCGGCCGGGGAGCTGTTTTTT. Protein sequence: CASSQGDPAGELFF.

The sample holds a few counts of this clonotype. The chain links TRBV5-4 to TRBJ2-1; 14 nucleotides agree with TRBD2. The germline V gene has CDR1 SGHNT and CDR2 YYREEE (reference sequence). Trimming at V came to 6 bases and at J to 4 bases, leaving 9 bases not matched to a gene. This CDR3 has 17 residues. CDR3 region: CASNLGTSGGAYNEQFF. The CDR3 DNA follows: TGTGCCAGCAACCTGGGGACTAGCGGGGGTGCTTACAATGAGCAGTTCTTC.

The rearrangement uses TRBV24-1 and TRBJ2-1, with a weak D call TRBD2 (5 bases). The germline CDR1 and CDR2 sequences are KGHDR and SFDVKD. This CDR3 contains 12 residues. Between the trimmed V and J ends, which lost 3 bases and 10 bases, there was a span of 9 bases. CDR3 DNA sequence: TGTGCCACCAGTGATGCTAGCAGCGAGCAGTTCTTC. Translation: CATSDASSEQFF.

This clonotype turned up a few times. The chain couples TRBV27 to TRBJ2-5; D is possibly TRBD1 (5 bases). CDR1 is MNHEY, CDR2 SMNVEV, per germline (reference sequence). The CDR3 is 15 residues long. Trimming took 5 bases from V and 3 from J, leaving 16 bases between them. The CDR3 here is CASSHPQAGKETQYF. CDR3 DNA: TGTGCCAGCAGTCACCCCCAGGCAGGGAAAGAGACCCAGTACTTC.

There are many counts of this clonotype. CDR3 sequence: CASSPWREDNEQFF. Here the CDR3 DNA reads TGTGCCAGCAGCCCCTGGCGGGAGGACAATGAGCAGTTCTTC. This chain links TRBV7-9 with TRBJ2-1; TRBD2 aligns across 8 bases. Germline CDR1 and CDR2: SEHNR and FQNEAQ (reference sequence). The CDR3 contains 14 residues. The ends lost 5 bases at V and 5 bases at J; junction bases unmatched: 5.

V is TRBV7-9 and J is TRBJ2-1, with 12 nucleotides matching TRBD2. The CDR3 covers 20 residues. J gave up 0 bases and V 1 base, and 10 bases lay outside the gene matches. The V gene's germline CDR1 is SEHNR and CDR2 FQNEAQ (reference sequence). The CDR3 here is CASSLVVTSGGPSSYNEQFF. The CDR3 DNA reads TGTGCCAGCAGCTTAGTAGTAACTAGCGGGGGGCCGAGCTCCTACAATGAGCAGTTCTTC.

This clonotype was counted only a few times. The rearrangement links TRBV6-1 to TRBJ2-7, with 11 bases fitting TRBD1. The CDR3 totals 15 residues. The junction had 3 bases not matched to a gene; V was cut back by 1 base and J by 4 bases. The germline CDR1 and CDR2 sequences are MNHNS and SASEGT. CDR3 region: CASSEEGTGGYEQYF. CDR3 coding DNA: TGTGCCAGCAGTGAAGAGGGGACAGGGGGGTACGAGCAGTACTTC.

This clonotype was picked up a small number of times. CDR3 DNA: TGTGCCAGCAGCCCCCGGAGCTACCCCTACGAGCAGTACTTC. Amino acids: CASSPRSYPYEQYF. This chain connects TRBV7-9 to TRBJ2-7; D unresolved. The CDR3 contains 14 residues. V was clipped by 5 bases and J by 2 bases, with 13 bases between them. Germline V lookup: CDR1 SEHNR, CDR2 FQNEAQ (reference sequence).

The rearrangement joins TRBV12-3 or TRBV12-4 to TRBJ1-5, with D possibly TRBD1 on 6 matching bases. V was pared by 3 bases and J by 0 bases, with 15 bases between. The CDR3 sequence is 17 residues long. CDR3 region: CASSFARGPYSNQPQHF. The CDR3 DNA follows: TGTGCCAGCAGTTTCGCCAGGGGACCTTATAGCAATCAGCCCCAGCATTTT.

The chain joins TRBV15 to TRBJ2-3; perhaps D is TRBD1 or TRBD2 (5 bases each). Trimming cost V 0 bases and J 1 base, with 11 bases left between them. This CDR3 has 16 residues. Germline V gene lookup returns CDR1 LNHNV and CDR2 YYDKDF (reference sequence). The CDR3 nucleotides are TGTGCCACCAGCAGAGATACGGGGCCCGGCACAGATACGCAGTATTTT. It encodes CATSRDTGPGTDTQYF.

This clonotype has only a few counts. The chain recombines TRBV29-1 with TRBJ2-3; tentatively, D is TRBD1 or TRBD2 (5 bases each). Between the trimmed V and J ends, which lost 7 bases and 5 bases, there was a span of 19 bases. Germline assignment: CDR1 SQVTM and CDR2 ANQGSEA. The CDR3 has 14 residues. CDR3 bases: TGCAGCGCCGATAGGGACCGCGCGGGAGATACGCAGTATTTT. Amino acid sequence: CSADRDRAGDTQYF.

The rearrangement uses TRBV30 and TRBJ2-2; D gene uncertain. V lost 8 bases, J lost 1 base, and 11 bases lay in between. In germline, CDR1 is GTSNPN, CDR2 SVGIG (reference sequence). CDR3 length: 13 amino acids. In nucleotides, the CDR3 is TGTGCCGGCCGGGCCCTGAACACCGGGGAGCTGTTTTTT. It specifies CAGRALNTGELFF.

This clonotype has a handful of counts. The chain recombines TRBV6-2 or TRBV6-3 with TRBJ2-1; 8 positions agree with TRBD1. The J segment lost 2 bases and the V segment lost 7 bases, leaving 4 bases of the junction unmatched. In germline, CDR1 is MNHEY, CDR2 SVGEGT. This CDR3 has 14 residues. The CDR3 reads CASTGTGTYNEQFF. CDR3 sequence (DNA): TGTGCCAGCACGGGGACAGGCACCTACAATGAGCAGTTCTTC.

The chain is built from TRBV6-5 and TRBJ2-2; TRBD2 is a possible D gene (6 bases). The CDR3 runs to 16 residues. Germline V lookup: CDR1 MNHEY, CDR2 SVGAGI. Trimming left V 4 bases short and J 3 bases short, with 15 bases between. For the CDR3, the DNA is TGTGCCAGCAGTTCCCTTATTTGGGGGGACACCGGGGAGCTGTTTTTT. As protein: CASSSLIWGDTGELFF.

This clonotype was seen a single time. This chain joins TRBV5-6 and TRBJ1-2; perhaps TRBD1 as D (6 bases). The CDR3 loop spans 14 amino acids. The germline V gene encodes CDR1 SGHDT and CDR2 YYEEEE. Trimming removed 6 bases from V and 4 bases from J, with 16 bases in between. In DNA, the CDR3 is TGTGCCAGCACCCTGGGGCAGGGGTCCTATGGCTACACCTTC. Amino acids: CASTLGQGSYGYTF.

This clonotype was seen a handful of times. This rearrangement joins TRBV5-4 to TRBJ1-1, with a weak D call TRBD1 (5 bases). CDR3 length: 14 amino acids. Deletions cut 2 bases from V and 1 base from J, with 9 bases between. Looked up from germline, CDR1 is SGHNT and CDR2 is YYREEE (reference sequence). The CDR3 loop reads CASSFPTANTEAFF. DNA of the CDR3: TGTGCCAGCAGCTTCCCGACAGCGAACACTGAAGCTTTCTTT.